This T cell receptor (beta chain) was sequenced in a study of shared clonotypes between healthy human individuals. Partitioning of CD4+ cells yielded a CD45RA+ naive subset and a CD45RA-negative memory subset. CDR1 is MNHEY, CDR2 SMNVEV, per germline (reference sequence). The CDR3 has 14 residues. Trimming removed 6 bases from V and 2 bases from J, with 11 bases in between. This clone came up once. Per sorted-subset replicate PCR, input was 150 to 250 ng DNA, representing roughly 30,000 T cell genomes. Clones were sequenced by immunoSEQ multiplex PCR, and TCRdb holds only the in-frame ones, with some missing. In the table there are 2.5 million or so clones, around 94% of which are singletons.

Source material: naive CD4+ T cells sorted from blood. The subset denotes: CD45RA+ positively selected. The sequence was collected from a man aged 18 to 29 in good health. The chain carries TRBV27 and TRBJ2-1, with a possible D match to TRBD2 (5 bases). CDR3 sequence (DNA): TGTGCCAGCAGACCGAGGGCAGCCTACAATGAGCAGTTCTTC. Translation: CASRPRAAYNEQFF.